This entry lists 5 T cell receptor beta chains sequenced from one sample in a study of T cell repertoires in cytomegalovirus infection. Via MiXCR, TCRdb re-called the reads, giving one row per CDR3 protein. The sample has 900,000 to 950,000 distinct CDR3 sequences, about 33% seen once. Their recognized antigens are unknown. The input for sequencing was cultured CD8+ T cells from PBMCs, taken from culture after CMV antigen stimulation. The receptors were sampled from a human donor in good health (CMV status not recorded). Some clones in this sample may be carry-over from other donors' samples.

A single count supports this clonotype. DNA for the CDR3: TGTGCCAGCAGCCAACCAGGGGGATCCTATGGCTACACCTTC. Translation: CASSQPGGSYGYTF. The chain combines TRBV3-1 with TRBJ1-2; 7 bases map to TRBD1. The CDR3 has 14 amino acids. V lost 2 bases and J lost 4; bases outside the gene matches: 4. The germline V gene has CDR1 LGHDT and CDR2 YNNKEL (reference sequence).

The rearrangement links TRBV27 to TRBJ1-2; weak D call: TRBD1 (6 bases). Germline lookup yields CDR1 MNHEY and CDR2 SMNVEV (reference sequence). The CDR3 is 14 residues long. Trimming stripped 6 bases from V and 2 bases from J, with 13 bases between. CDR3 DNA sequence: TGTGCCAGCAGCCCCCTGGGACAAAACTATGGCTACACCTTC. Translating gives CASSPLGQNYGYTF.

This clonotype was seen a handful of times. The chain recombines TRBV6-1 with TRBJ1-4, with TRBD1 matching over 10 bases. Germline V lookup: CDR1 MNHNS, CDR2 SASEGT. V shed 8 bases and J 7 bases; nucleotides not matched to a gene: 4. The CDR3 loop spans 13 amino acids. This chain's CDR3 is CASAGTGAEKLFF. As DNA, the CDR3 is TGTGCCAGCGCCGGGACAGGGGCTGAAAAACTGTTTTTT.

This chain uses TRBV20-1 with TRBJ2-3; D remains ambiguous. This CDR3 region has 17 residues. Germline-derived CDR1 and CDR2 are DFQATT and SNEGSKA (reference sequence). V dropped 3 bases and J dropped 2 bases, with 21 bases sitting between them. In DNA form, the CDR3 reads TGCAGTGCTAGTCGCTCTGTTGGGTGGAGAGCCACAGATACGCAGTATTTT. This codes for CSASRSVGWRATDTQYF.

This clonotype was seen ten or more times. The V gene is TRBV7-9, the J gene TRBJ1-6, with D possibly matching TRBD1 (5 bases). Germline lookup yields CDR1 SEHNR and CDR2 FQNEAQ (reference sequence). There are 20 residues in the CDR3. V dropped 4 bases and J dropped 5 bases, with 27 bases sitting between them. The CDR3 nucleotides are TGTGCCAGCAGCTACCGGGCCACAGGAATTAAAGAACTTAATAATTCACCCCTCCACTTT. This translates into CASSYRATGIKELNNSPLHF.